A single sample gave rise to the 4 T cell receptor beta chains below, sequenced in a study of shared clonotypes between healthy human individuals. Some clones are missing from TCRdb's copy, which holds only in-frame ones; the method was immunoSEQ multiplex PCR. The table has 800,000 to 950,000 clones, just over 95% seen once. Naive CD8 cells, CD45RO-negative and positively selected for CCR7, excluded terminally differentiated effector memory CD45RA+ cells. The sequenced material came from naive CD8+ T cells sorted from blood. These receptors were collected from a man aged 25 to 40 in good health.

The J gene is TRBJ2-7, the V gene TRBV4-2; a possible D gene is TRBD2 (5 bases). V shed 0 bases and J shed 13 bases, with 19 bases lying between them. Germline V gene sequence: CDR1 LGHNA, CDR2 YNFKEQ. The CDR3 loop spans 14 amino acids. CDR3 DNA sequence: TGTGCCAGCAGCCAAGAGGCGGGCTGGAAACAAACCTACTTC. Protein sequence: CASSQEAGWKQTYF.

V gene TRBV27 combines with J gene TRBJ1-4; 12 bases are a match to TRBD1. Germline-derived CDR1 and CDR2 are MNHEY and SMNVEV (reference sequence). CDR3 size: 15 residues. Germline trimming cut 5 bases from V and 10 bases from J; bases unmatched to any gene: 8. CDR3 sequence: CASSPRGQGARKLFF. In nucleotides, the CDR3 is TGTGCCAGCAGTCCCCGGGGACAGGGGGCGCGAAAACTGTTTTTT.

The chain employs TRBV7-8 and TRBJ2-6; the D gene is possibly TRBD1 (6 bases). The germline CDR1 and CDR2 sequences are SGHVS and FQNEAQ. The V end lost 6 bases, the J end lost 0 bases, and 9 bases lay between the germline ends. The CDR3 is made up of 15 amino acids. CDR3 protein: CASRDSTSGANVLTF. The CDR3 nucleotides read TGTGCCAGCAGGGACAGCACCTCTGGGGCCAACGTCCTGACTTTC.

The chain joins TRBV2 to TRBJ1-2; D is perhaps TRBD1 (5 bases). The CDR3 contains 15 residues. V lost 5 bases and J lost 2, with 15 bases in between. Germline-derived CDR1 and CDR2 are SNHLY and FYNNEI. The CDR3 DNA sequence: TGTGCCAGCAGTACTAGACAGATCACAAACTATGGCTACACCTTC. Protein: CASSTRQITNYGYTF.